The 31 T cell receptor beta chains below all came from one sample that was sequenced in a study of blood T cell repertoires in COVID-19. The data were produced by immunoSEQ multiplex PCR, yet TCRdb's version contains in-frame clones alone and is incomplete. There are about 180,000 clones in the sample; 83% occur only once, and 1.5% lies in the top ten. The specimen sequenced was peripheral blood. All receptors derive from a human donor in a cohort sampled during active COVID-19.

CDR3 in DNA: TGTGCCAGCAGTCCCGACAGGTCGAACACCGGGGAGCTGTTTTTT. It codes for CASSPDRSNTGELFF. This sequence joins TRBV27 and TRBJ2-2; weak D call: TRBD1 (6 bases). The CDR3 contains 15 residues. Germline V gene data show CDR1 as MNHEY and CDR2 as SMNVEV (reference sequence). V lost 5 bases and J 0 bases, leaving 10 bases between the germline ends.

The chain has TRBV2 and TRBJ2-4; 10 positions agree with TRBD2. CDR1 and CDR2 (germline): SNHLY, FYNNEI. J lost 0 bases, V lost 8 bases, and 4 bases had no gene match. The CDR3 has 15 residues. The CDR3 DNA is TGTGCCAGCTTATGGACTAGCGGAGCCAAAAACATTCAGTACTTC. This encodes CASLWTSGAKNIQYF.

V gene TRBV13 combines with J gene TRBJ2-2; 8 bases are a match to TRBD1. This CDR3 has 16 residues. The ends lost 5 bases at V and 3 bases at J; junction bases unmatched: 8. CDR1 is PRHDT, CDR2 FYEKMQ, per germline (reference sequence). The CDR3 loop reads CASSAGQVRYTGELFF. In nucleotides, the CDR3 is TGTGCCAGCAGCGCGGGACAGGTCCGTTACACCGGGGAGCTGTTTTTT.

This chain uses TRBV4-2 with TRBJ2-1, with 9 nucleotides matching TRBD2. Germline CDR1 reads LGHNA; CDR2 reads YNFKEQ. The CDR3 covers 18 residues. J gave up 4 bases and V 0 bases, and 10 bases lay outside the gene matches. The CDR3 DNA follows: TGTGCCAGCAGCCAAGATCCGGCCTCAGCGGGGGGTTACAATGAGCAGTTCTTC. Its protein is CASSQDPASAGGYNEQFF.

V usage is TRBV5-5 and J usage is TRBJ2-7; 13 bases are a match to TRBD2. V was pared by 4 bases and J by 3 bases, with 4 bases of the junction left unmatched. The CDR3 runs to 15 residues. Germline V gene data show CDR1 as SGHKS and CDR2 as YYEKEE (reference sequence). The CDR3 region is CASSGGLAGNYEQYF. CDR3 DNA: TGTGCCAGCAGCGGGGGACTAGCGGGGAACTACGAGCAGTACTTC.

V and J are TRBV4-3 and TRBJ2-2, with a weak D call TRBD1 (5 bases). V lost 3 bases and J lost 5, with 10 bases in between. CDR1 and CDR2 (germline): LGHNA, YSLEER. The length of the CDR3 is 14 residues. CDR3 coding DNA: TGCGCCAGCAGCCACTCCCAGGGAACCGGGGAGCTGTTTTTT. Translation: CASSHSQGTGELFF.

The V and J genes are TRBV7-9 and TRBJ1-1; tentatively, D is TRBD1 (6 bases). Germline V lookup: CDR1 SEHNR, CDR2 FQNEAQ (reference sequence). The V end lost 4 bases, the J end lost 0 bases, and 9 bases lay between the germline ends. The CDR3 extends over 14 amino acids. The CDR3 sequence: CASSSGQLNTEAFF. The CDR3 DNA follows: TGTGCCAGCAGCTCCGGACAGTTGAACACTGAAGCTTTCTTT. The full variable domain, completed using reference TRBV7-9 and TRBJ1-1, is DTGVSQNPRHKITKRGQNVTFRCDPISEHNRLYWYRQTLGQGPEFLTYFQNEAQLEKSRLLSDRFSAERPKGSFSTLEIQRTEQGDSAMYLCASSSGQLNTEAFFGQGTRLTVV.

The V gene is TRBV18, the J gene TRBJ1-1; a weak D match, TRBD1 (5 bases). V was clipped by 1 base and J by 1 base, with 10 bases between them. The CDR3 totals 15 residues. Germline CDR1 KGHSH, CDR2 LQKENI. CDR3 in DNA: TGTGCCAGCTCACCACAAGAACAGGCGAACACTGAAGCTTTCTTT. This sequence encodes CASSPQEQANTEAFF.

V and J are TRBV3-1 (or the pseudogene TRBV3-2) and TRBJ1-5; tentative D call: TRBD1 (5 bases). The CDR3 is 14 amino acids. Germline V gives CDR1 LGHDT, CDR2 YNNKEL (reference sequence). V shed 1 base and J shed 1 base, with 5 bases lying between them. The CDR3 reads CASSQAGSNQPQHF. The CDR3 region has the DNA TGTGCCAGCAGCCAAGCAGGGAGCAATCAGCCCCAGCATTTT.

The chain carries TRBV6-4 and TRBJ1-2; 7 bases agree with TRBD1. The CDR3 covers 13 residues. Germline values: CDR1 MRHNA, CDR2 SNTAGT. The V and J ends lost 6 bases and 2 bases, in that order; junction bases with no gene match: 3. CDR3 loop: CASSPQGNYGYTF. In DNA, the CDR3 is TGTGCCAGCAGCCCACAGGGGAACTATGGCTACACCTTC.

The J gene is TRBJ1-1, the V gene TRBV7-8; TRBD1 agrees at 8 bases. The CDR3 spans 15 residues. Germline CDR1 is SGHVS and CDR2 is FQNEAQ. Trimming took 5 bases from V and 1 from J; bases not matched to a gene: 6. The CDR3 DNA sequence: TGTGCCAGCAGCGCAAACCAGGGGGCGAACACTGAAGCTTTCTTT. Translated: CASSANQGANTEAFF.

This chain links TRBV18 with TRBJ2-7; TRBD2 aligns across 7 bases. Germline V lookup: CDR1 KGHSH, CDR2 LQKENI. The CDR3 spans 13 residues. The V gene end was trimmed by 5 bases and the J gene end by 5 bases; junction bases not matched to a gene: 6. CDR3 sequence: CASSSTSRNEQYF. The CDR3 nucleotides read TGTGCCAGCTCATCGACTAGCCGGAACGAGCAGTACTTC.

This rearrangement joins TRBV7-9 to TRBJ1-5; D is unresolved. Trimming took off 1 base at V and 7 bases at J, with 11 bases between the two ends. The CDR3 consists of 14 residues. Germline-derived CDR1 and CDR2 are SEHNR and FQNEAQ (reference sequence). In DNA, the CDR3 is TGTGCCAGCAGCTTAGGGGCAGCCGTGCAGCCCCAGCATTTT. Translating gives CASSLGAAVQPQHF.

The sample holds a few counts of this clone. The rearrangement uses TRBV11-3 and TRBJ2-2, with 7 bases fitting TRBD1. This CDR3 comprises 16 residues. After removal of 5 bases from V and 7 bases from J, the junction contained 13 bases not matched to a gene. Germline assignment: CDR1 SGHNT and CDR2 YENEEA. CDR3 residues: CASSTRTGSGGGELFF. DNA of the CDR3: TGTGCCAGCAGCACCCGGACAGGATCAGGGGGCGGGGAGCTGTTTTTT.

The chain combines TRBV6-2 or TRBV6-3 with TRBJ1-4; the match to TRBD1 covers 7 bases. This CDR3 has 13 residues. V lost 2 bases and J lost 7; bases outside the gene matches: 1. CDR1 and CDR2 (germline): MNHEY, SVGEGT. CDR3 loop: CASSYDRVEKLFF. CDR3 bases: TGTGCCAGCAGTTACGACAGGGTTGAAAAACTGTTTTTT.

V usage is TRBV7-2 and J usage is TRBJ2-7, with D maybe TRBD2 (5 bases). V lost 4 bases to trimming and J lost 4 bases, with 14 bases between them. The germline V gene has CDR1 SGHTA and CDR2 FQGNSA. The CDR3 is 14 amino acids. The CDR3 DNA follows: TGTGCCAGCAGCTCCTCGGGGAGAGAGTACGAGCAGTACTTC. Translated: CASSSSGREYEQYF.

The chain uses TRBV19 and TRBJ2-7; 7 bases align to TRBD1. The V gene's germline CDR1 is LNHDA and CDR2 SQIVND (reference sequence). V lost 5 bases to trimming and J lost 5 bases; unmatched junction nucleotides: 9. The CDR3 has 14 residues. The CDR3 sequence: CASSQGQASNEQYF. CDR3 nucleotide sequence: TGTGCCAGTAGTCAAGGACAGGCGTCTAACGAGCAGTACTTC.

The chain joins TRBV5-1 to TRBJ2-7; tentative D call: TRBD2 (5 bases). V lost 4 bases, J lost 3 bases, and 11 bases lay in between. This CDR3 is 13 amino acids long. Germline assignment: CDR1 SGHRS and CDR2 YFSETQ. CDR3: CASSVEGDYEQYF. CDR3 in DNA: TGCGCCAGCAGCGTCGAGGGCGACTACGAGCAGTACTTC.

The rearrangement uses TRBV10-1 and TRBJ1-2; possibly TRBD1 for D (6 bases). The CDR3 has 13 residues. With 8 bases removed from V and 4 bases from J, the gap between germline ends came to 14 bases. Germline CDR1 is WNHNN and CDR2 is SYGVQD (reference sequence). CDR3 protein: CASPFDRLYGYTF. CDR3 in DNA: TGCGCCAGCCCGTTCGACAGGCTCTATGGCTACACCTTC.

About this clone itself: At one of its ends the junction is not consistent with the germline gene, which may arise from a read error. V gene TRBV7-7 combines with J gene TRBJ2-5; 9 bases are a match to TRBD2. This CDR3 is 16 amino acids long. From germline, CDR1 is SSHAT and CDR2 FNYEAQ (reference sequence). The CDR3 protein is CASSYSGGPYQETQYF. The DNA for the CDR3 is TGTGCTAGCAGTTATAGCGGGGGCCCGTACCAAGAGACCCAGTACTTC.

This chain links TRBV6-5 with TRBJ2-7; D gene ambiguous. Looked up from germline, CDR1 is MNHEY and CDR2 is SVGAGI. CDR3 length: 14 amino acids. V lost 3 bases and J lost 0, with 9 bases in between. For the CDR3, the DNA is TGTGCCAGCAGTTATGACTGGAGCTCCTACGAGCAGTACTTC. Translated, it gives CASSYDWSSYEQYF.

The chain uses TRBV7-2 and TRBJ2-5; 11 bases line up with TRBD1. Trimming cost V 4 bases and J 4 bases; bases outside gene matches: 5. Germline V gene lookup returns CDR1 SGHTA and CDR2 FQGNSA. There are 15 residues in the CDR3. CDR3 protein: CASSWTGGASETQYF. The CDR3 bases are TGTGCCAGCAGCTGGACAGGGGGCGCGTCAGAGACCCAGTACTTC.

The V call is TRBV25-1, the J call TRBJ2-7; 11 bases are a match to TRBD1. Germline CDR1 and CDR2: MGHDK and SYGVNS. V lost 8 bases to trimming and J lost 7 bases; unmatched junction nucleotides: 7. This CDR3 spans 13 amino acids. The CDR3 coding sequence is TGTGCCAGCTCCGGGACAGGGGGATGGGAGCAGTACTTC. Its translation is CASSGTGGWEQYF.

The CDR3 protein is CASSSGQDSYEQYF. CDR3 DNA: TGTGCCAGCAGCTCCGGACAGGATTCCTACGAGCAGTACTTC. This sequence joins TRBV7-9 and TRBJ2-7; TRBD1 matches 7 bases. The germline V gene has CDR1 SEHNR and CDR2 FQNEAQ (reference sequence). Unmatched junction bases numbered 4, after V lost 4 bases and J lost 1 base. The CDR3 contains 14 residues.

The chain links TRBV7-2 to TRBJ1-2, with D uncertain. Per the germline V gene, CDR1 is SGHTA and CDR2 is FQGNSA. Trimming pared 1 base from V and 4 bases from J, leaving 19 bases between. The CDR3 has 17 amino acids. The CDR3, as DNA: TGTGCCAGCAGCTTAGGAGGTAGCAATCGAGGGAGCTATGGCTACACCTTC. It translates to CASSLGGSNRGSYGYTF.

V usage is TRBV24-1 and J usage is TRBJ2-1; 9 nucleotides agree with TRBD1. V was clipped by 4 bases and J by 3 bases; unmatched bases: 3. Per the germline V gene, CDR1 is KGHDR and CDR2 is SFDVKD. CDR3 size: 15 residues. CDR3 sequence: CATSERTGDYNEQFF. Here the CDR3 DNA reads TGTGCCACCAGTGAGAGGACAGGGGACTACAATGAGCAGTTCTTC.

The rearrangement uses TRBV19 and TRBJ1-6; 7 bases align to TRBD1. The CDR3 totals 14 residues. Germline CDR1 LNHDA, CDR2 SQIVND (reference sequence). V was clipped by 9 bases and J by 7 bases; unmatched bases: 9. The CDR3 bases are TGTGCCAGCAATCCGGGACAGTCGAATTCACCCCTCCACTTT. Its protein product is CASNPGQSNSPLHF.

The chain couples TRBV6-5 to TRBJ1-2; 10 bases align to TRBD1. The CDR3 is 15 residues long. Germline trimming cut 2 bases from V and 6 bases from J; bases unmatched to any gene: 6. CDR1 and CDR2 from the germline V gene are MNHEY and SVGAGI. The CDR3 protein is CASSYTQTGGDGYTF. The CDR3 DNA is TGTGCCAGCAGTTACACCCAGACAGGGGGCGATGGCTACACCTTC.

The gene calls are TRBV7-2 and TRBJ2-3; possibly TRBD2 for D (5 bases). The CDR3 is 15 residues long. Germline assignment: CDR1 SGHTA and CDR2 FQGNSA. Trimming stripped 3 bases from V and 4 bases from J, with 14 bases between. The CDR3 spells CASSFGLPGSDTQYF. CDR3 sequence (DNA): TGTGCCAGCAGCTTTGGACTGCCGGGGTCAGATACGCAGTATTTT.

The V and J genes are TRBV25-1 and TRBJ1-6, with TRBD1 as a possible D gene (6 bases). The CDR3 is made up of 15 amino acids. The germline CDR1 and CDR2 sequences are MGHDK and SYGVNS. Trimming cost V 4 bases and J 10 bases, with 17 bases left between them. The CDR3 nucleotides read TGTGCCAGCAGTGTCCTGGGGGCCCGGGCCTCACCCCTCCACTTT. Translation gives CASSVLGARASPLHF.

The rearrangement uses TRBV7-9 and TRBJ2-7; D remains unclear. With 2 bases removed from V and 0 bases from J, the gap between germline ends came to 14 bases. Germline lookup yields CDR1 SEHNR and CDR2 FQNEAQ (reference sequence). The CDR3 totals 16 residues. CDR3 region: CASSLSTKSSSYEQYF. CDR3 sequence (DNA): TGTGCCAGCAGCTTATCCACTAAGTCAAGCTCCTACGAGCAGTACTTC.